A selection of T cell receptor beta chains follows, all from one sample in a study of regulatory T cells in long-lasting Graves disease. TCRdb redid the calling of the multiplex PCR reads with MiXCR, one entry per CDR3 protein. Among roughly 420,000 distinct CDR3 sequences listed, approximately 14% were seen once. In addition, the sample was reused for a study of T cells in Graves' hyperthyroidism and ophthalmopathy.

The sample was peripheral blood mononuclear cells (PBMCs), taken at new diagnosis, from a patient treated with antithyroid drugs. The receptors shown here come from a woman aged 50 to 60 with Graves disease. The CDR3 runs from the conserved cysteine through the conserved F or W. The D gene is left open where the match is weak. For some rows the clone size is stated as once, few or many, or as a class when expanded; others skip it.

v_call	clone_size	d_call	j_call	cdr3_aa	cdr3_nt
TRBV2	many	-	TRBJ2-5	CASRKSPGTQETQYF	TGTGCCAGCAGAAAATCACCGGGGACCCAAGAGACCCAGTACTTC
TRBV7-9	many	TRBD2	TRBJ2-5	CASSLRRLAGGPKETQYF	TGTGCCAGCAGCTTAAGGAGGCTAGCGGGAGGGCCGAAAGAGACCCAGTACTTC
TRBV9	-	-	TRBJ1-2	CASHTGKSGGYTF	TGTGCCAGCCACACAGGGAAATCGGGAGGCTACACCTTC
TRBV5-1	few	TRBD2	TRBJ2-5	CASSLASSGKETQYF	TGCGCCAGCAGCTTGGCCTCTAGCGGGAAAGAGACCCAGTACTTC
TRBV10-3	few	TRBD1	TRBJ1-1	CAITRGTGDTEAFF	TGTGCCATCACCCGCGGGACAGGGGACACTGAAGCTTTCTTT
TRBV12-3/TRBV12-4	many	TRBD1	TRBJ1-1	CASRYRGLAEAFF	TGTGCCAGCAGATACAGGGGATTGGCTGAAGCTTTCTTT
TRBV28	-	-	TRBJ1-3	CASSTRTSGNTIYF	TGTGCCAGCAGTACCCGGACCTCTGGAAACACCATATATTTT
TRBV20-1	few	-	TRBJ2-2	CSARRGVITGELFF	TGCAGTGCTAGAAGGGGAGTAATCACCGGGGAGCTGTTTTTT
TRBV19	-	TRBD2	TRBJ2-5	CASSGLAGTRGETQYF	TGTGCCAGTAGTGGGCTAGCGGGGACCCGGGGTGAGACCCAGTACTTC
TRBV30	many	TRBD2	TRBJ2-7	CAWRWGSGSATYEQYF	TGTGCCTGGAGATGGGGTAGCGGGAGCGCTACCTACGAGCAGTACTTC
TRBV9	many	TRBD2	TRBJ2-3	CASSPGTSGRDTQYF	TGTGCCAGCAGCCCCGGGACTAGCGGGAGGGATACGCAGTATTTT
TRBV18	many	-	TRBJ2-5	CASSPQQGVQETQYF	TGTGCCAGCTCACCACAACAGGGAGTTCAAGAGACCCAGTACTTC
TRBV7-3	-	-	TRBJ2-5	CASSSGPGQETQYF	TGTGCCAGCAGCTCAGGACCGGGCCAAGAGACCCAGTACTTC
TRBV19	-	TRBD1	TRBJ2-7	CASSLYRGRIYEQYF	TGTGCCAGTAGTCTCTACAGGGGGCGAATCTACGAGCAGTACTTC
TRBV3-1	few	TRBD1	TRBJ1-4	CASSQERDSYPGNEKLFF	TGTGCCAGCAGCCAAGAGCGGGACAGTTACCCGGGGAATGAAAAACTGTTTTTT
TRBV9	-	-	TRBJ1-3	CASSSAGFTGNTIYF	TGTGCCAGCAGCTCGGCAGGGTTTACTGGAAACACCATATATTTT
TRBV9	many	-	TRBJ2-3	CASSVARDPRTDTQYF	TGTGCCAGCAGCGTAGCCCGGGACCCGAGAACAGATACGCAGTATTTT
TRBV24-1	many	-	TRBJ2-5	CATSDQDRNTQETQYF	TGTGCCACCAGTGATCAAGACAGGAACACACAAGAGACCCAGTACTTC
TRBV12-3/TRBV12-4	many	TRBD1	TRBJ1-1	CASNGQGGPFF	TGTGCCAGCAACGGACAGGGGGGTCCTTTCTTT
TRBV5-1	few	-	TRBJ2-2	CASRGLRRVGELFF	TGCGCCAGCAGAGGGCTACGAAGGGTCGGGGAGCTGTTTTTT
TRBV10-3	many	TRBD1	TRBJ2-7	CAIKLGGDRASYEQYF	TGTGCCATCAAGTTAGGCGGTGACAGGGCTTCCTACGAGCAGTACTTC
TRBV5-1	many	-	TRBJ2-3	CASVTSPGTDTQYF	TGCGCCAGCGTTACTAGCCCGGGTACAGATACGCAGTATTTT